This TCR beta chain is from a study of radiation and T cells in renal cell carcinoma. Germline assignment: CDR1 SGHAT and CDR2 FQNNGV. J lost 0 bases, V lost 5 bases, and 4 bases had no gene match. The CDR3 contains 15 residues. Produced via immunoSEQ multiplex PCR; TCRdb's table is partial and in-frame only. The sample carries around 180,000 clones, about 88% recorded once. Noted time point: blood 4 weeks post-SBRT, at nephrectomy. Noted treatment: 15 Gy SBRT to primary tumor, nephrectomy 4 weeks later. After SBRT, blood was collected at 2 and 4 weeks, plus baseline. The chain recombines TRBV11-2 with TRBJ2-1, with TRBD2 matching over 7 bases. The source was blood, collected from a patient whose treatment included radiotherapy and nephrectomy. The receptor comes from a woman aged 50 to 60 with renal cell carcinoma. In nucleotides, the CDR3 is TGTGCCAGCAGCCGGGGGGTAAGCTCCTACAATGAGCAGTTCTTC. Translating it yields CASSRGVSSYNEQFF.